Given below is one T cell receptor beta chain in context. The data are from a study of shared clonotypes between healthy human individuals. In the original processing: In the immunoSEQ data, sequences were junction-only and lacked quality scores, so filtering differed. Produced via immunoSEQ multiplex PCR; TCRdb's table is partial and in-frame only. The D gene and trimming were derived from the DNA, and the V and J assignments and clone size from that table. The sample contains hundreds of thousands of clones, more than 70% of which appear only once. HIV-negative, healthy adults without recent acute infections or vaccinations were the donors. Genomic DNA, for the unsorted samples, came from tens of millions of PBMCs. The V gene lost 6 bases and the J gene lost 0 bases, with 12 bases spanning the gap. CDR3 size: 15 residues. Germline V gene sequence: CDR1 MNHEY, CDR2 SMNVEV (reference sequence).

Sequences were obtained from PBMCs. The gene calls are TRBV27 and TRBJ2-1, with D possibly being TRBD1 (6 bases). This receptor was taken from a middle-aged woman in good health. Some clones in this sample may be carry-over from other donors' samples. The DNA of the CDR3 is TGTGCCAGCAGAAACAGGGCCCCCTCCTACAATGAGCAGTTCTTC. Protein sequence: CASRNRAPSYNEQFF.